Presented here are 17 T cell receptor beta chains from one specimen sequenced in a study of T cells after yellow fever vaccination. TCRdb re-called the 5' RACE reads with MiXCR, one entry per CDR3 protein. The table shows about 42,000 distinct CDR3 sequences, with approximately 6.3% occurring only once. This sample comprised PBMCs, either bulk or a sorted T-cell subset (CD4+, CD8+, memory, or dextramer-sorted; not recorded which), obtained 45 days after the yellow fever booster vaccination. These receptors were obtained from a man aged 30 to 39 who received the YFV17D yellow fever vaccine.

The chain has TRBV12-3 or TRBV12-4 and TRBJ2-2; TRBD2 matches at 8 bases. CDR3 length: 14 residues. With 5 bases clipped from V and 5 bases from J, the junction kept 4 bases outside the gene matches. The CDR3 is CASSHRGRTGELFF. Here the CDR3 DNA reads TGTGCCAGCAGTCACCGCGGGAGGACCGGGGAGCTGTTTTTT.

This clonotype occurred many times. The V gene is TRBV6-5, the J gene TRBJ1-4; D call uncertain. V lost 6 bases and J lost 5, with 7 bases in between. From germline, CDR1 is MNHEY and CDR2 SVGAGI. This CDR3 is built from 12 residues. The CDR3 sequence: CASSGENEKLFF. CDR3 in DNA: TGTGCCAGCAGCGGAGAGAATGAAAAACTGTTTTTT.

This clonotype has a count of ten or more. The rearrangement joins TRBV12-3 or TRBV12-4 to TRBJ2-2; D is ambiguous. V shed 3 bases and J shed 1 base, with 9 bases lying between them. This CDR3 has 15 residues. The CDR3 region is CASSLAARNTGELFF. The CDR3 DNA reads TGTGCCAGCAGTTTGGCCGCCAGGAACACCGGGGAGCTGTTTTTT.

This clonotype has a count of ten or more. The chain combines TRBV5-1 with TRBJ1-4; the D gene is possibly TRBD1 (6 bases). The CDR3 runs 14 residues. Germline CDR1 SGHRS, CDR2 YFSETQ. V lost 4 bases and J lost 7, with 14 bases in between. As DNA, the CDR3 is TGCGCCAGCAGCCCACAGGGAGGGAGTGAAAAACTGTTTTTT. It yields the protein CASSPQGGSEKLFF. Full variable domain (outside the CDR3, taken from reference TRBV5-1 and TRBJ1-4): KAGVTQTPRYLIKTRGQQVTLSCSPISGHRSVSWYQQTPGQGLQFLFEYFSETQRNKGNFPGRFSGRQFSNSRSEMNVSTLELGDSALYLCASSPQGGSEKLFFGSGTQLSVL.

The sample holds a few counts of this clonotype. V gene TRBV27 combines with J gene TRBJ2-7; D is unresolved. CDR1 MNHEY and CDR2 SMNVEV come from the germline V gene (reference sequence). Trimming removed 6 bases at V and 0 bases at J, with 9 bases between. CDR3 length: 13 residues. The CDR3 region is CASSLLPSYEQYF. The CDR3 DNA is TGTGCCAGCAGCCTGCTGCCCTCCTACGAGCAGTACTTC.

The chain has TRBV7-2 and TRBJ1-2; 9 bases match TRBD1. Germline-derived CDR1 and CDR2 are SGHTA and FQGNSA. CDR3 length: 14 amino acids. The J segment lost 8 bases and the V segment lost 6 bases, leaving 10 bases of the junction unmatched. The CDR3 DNA sequence: TGTGCCAGCAGTCCGGGACAGGGATATTGGGGCTACACCTTC. It encodes CASSPGQGYWGYTF. The variable domain in full, completed from reference TRBV7-2 and TRBJ1-2, reads GAGVSQSPSNKVTEKGKDVELRCDPISGHTALYWYRQSLGQGLEFLIYFQGNSAPDKSGLPSDRFSAERTGGSVSTLTIQRTQQEDSAVYLCASSPGQGYWGYTFGSGTRLTVV.

This clonotype was observed at least ten times. The chain is built from TRBV10-3 and TRBJ2-7; no definite D call. V dropped 2 bases and J dropped 5 bases, with 10 bases sitting between them. This CDR3 has 13 residues. Germline V CDR1 and CDR2: ENHRY, SYGVKD. CDR3 nucleotides: TGTGCCATCAGTGAGCAAGGGTGGGACGAGCAGTACTTC. Its protein product is CAISEQGWDEQYF.

This clonotype was detected many times. The chain combines TRBV9 with TRBJ2-5; D gene ambiguous. The CDR3 is 15 residues long. V was trimmed by 2 bases and J by 3 bases, leaving 14 bases between them. Per the germline V gene, CDR1 is SGDLS and CDR2 is YYNGEE. CDR3: CASSVTLQAEETQYF. The CDR3 DNA reads as TGTGCCAGCAGCGTGACCCTCCAGGCAGAAGAGACCCAGTACTTC.

This clonotype was seen ten or more times. CDR3 sequence: CASSYSRMVGERNTGELFF. CDR3 bases: TGTGCCAGCAGTTACTCCCGTATGGTTGGGGAGCGGAACACCGGGGAGCTGTTTTTT. The V and J genes are TRBV6-5 and TRBJ2-2, with D possibly being TRBD2 (5 bases). Trimming left V 0 bases short and J 1 base short, with 18 bases between. The CDR3 sequence is 19 residues long. Germline CDR1 is MNHEY and CDR2 is SVGAGI.

This clonotype was found many times. The gene calls are TRBV20-1 and TRBJ2-1; 8 nucleotides match TRBD2. J lost 4 bases, V lost 3 bases, and 2 bases had no gene match. The CDR3 extends over 13 amino acids. Germline V gives CDR1 DFQATT, CDR2 SNEGSKA (reference sequence). The CDR3 region is CSASGREYNEQFF. The DNA of the CDR3 is TGCAGTGCTAGCGGGAGGGAATACAATGAGCAGTTCTTC.

This clonotype was seen many times. The gene calls are TRBV9 and TRBJ2-7; D might be TRBD1 (5 bases). V was pared by 0 bases and J by 2 bases, with 9 bases between. Per germline, CDR1 SGDLS and CDR2 YYNGEE. The CDR3 spans 14 residues. For the CDR3, the DNA is TGTGCCAGCAGCGTAGGACAGACCACCTACGAGCAGTACTTC. Translating it yields CASSVGQTTYEQYF.

This clonotype was observed at least ten times. The rearrangement joins TRBV5-1 to TRBJ2-2, with 7 bases fitting TRBD1. With 4 bases clipped from V and 4 bases from J, the junction kept 13 bases outside the gene matches. CDR3 length: 17 amino acids. Germline V lookup: CDR1 SGHRS, CDR2 YFSETQ. The CDR3 DNA is TGCGCCAGCAGCGGGGCCGTGGGACAGTCAGGCACCGGGGAGCTGTTTTTT. It codes for CASSGAVGQSGTGELFF. Based on the CDR3 plus reference TRBV5-1 and TRBJ2-2, the full variable domain is KAGVTQTPRYLIKTRGQQVTLSCSPISGHRSVSWYQQTPGQGLQFLFEYFSETQRNKGNFPGRFSGRQFSNSRSEMNVSTLELGDSALYLCASSGAVGQSGTGELFFGEGSRLTVL.

The chain links TRBV6-6 to TRBJ2-1, with no clear D. Deletions cut 5 bases from V and 5 bases from J, with 10 bases between. Germline CDR1 is MNHNY and CDR2 is SVGAGI (reference sequence). The CDR3 has 13 residues. Here the CDR3 reads CASSPAVNNEQFF. CDR3 coding DNA: TGTGCCAGCAGTCCCGCAGTGAACAATGAGCAGTTCTTC.

This clonotype was picked up many times. The CDR3 loop reads CASSRQFSTIYF. The CDR3, as DNA: TGTGCCAGCAGTCGACAGTTTTCCACCATATATTTT. The V gene is TRBV12-3 or TRBV12-4, the J gene TRBJ1-3, with D tentatively TRBD1 (5 bases). This CDR3 spans 12 amino acids. V lost 5 bases and J 9 bases, leaving 11 bases between the germline ends.

This clonotype was recorded at least ten times. V gene TRBV7-2 combines with J gene TRBJ2-1; no firm D call. CDR3 length equals 12 residues. The germline CDR1 and CDR2 sequences are SGHTA and FQGNSA. V was pared by 4 bases and J by 3 bases, with 4 bases between. This chain's CDR3 is CASSSNYNEQFF. CDR3 bases: TGTGCCAGCAGCTCCAACTACAATGAGCAGTTCTTC.

This clonotype was detected many times. V and J are TRBV20-1 and TRBJ2-1; 9 nucleotides align to TRBD2. CDR3 length: 14 residues. The V gene's germline CDR1 is DFQATT and CDR2 SNEGSKA (reference sequence). The CDR3 sequence is CRAPGLAGDDEQFF. CDR3 DNA sequence: TGCAGGGCTCCCGGCTTAGCGGGAGATGATGAGCAGTTCTTC.

The rearrangement joins TRBV3-1 to TRBJ2-2, with TRBD1 identical over 11 bases. Trimming removed 6 bases from V and 8 bases from J; junction bases left unmatched: 14. Germline lookup yields CDR1 LGHDT and CDR2 YNNKEL (reference sequence). The CDR3 has 17 amino acids. The DNA of the CDR3 is TGTGCCAGCAGGCCTTCCGGGACAGGGGGTATAGCGGGGGAGCTGTTTTTT. Its protein is CASRPSGTGGIAGELFF.